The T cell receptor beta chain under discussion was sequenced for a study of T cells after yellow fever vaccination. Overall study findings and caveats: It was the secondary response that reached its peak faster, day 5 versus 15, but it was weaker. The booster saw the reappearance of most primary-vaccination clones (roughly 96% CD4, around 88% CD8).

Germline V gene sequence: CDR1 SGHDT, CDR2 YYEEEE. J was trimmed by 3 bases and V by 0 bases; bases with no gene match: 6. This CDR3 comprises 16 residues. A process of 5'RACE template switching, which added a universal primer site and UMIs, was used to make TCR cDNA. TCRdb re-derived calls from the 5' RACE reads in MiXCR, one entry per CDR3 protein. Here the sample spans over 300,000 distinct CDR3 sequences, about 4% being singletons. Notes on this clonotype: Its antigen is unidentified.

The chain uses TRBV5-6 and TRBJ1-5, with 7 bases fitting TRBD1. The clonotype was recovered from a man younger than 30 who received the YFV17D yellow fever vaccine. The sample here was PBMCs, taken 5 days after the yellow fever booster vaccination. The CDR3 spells CASSLDRQGPNQPQHF. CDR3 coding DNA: TGTGCCAGCAGCTTGGATAGACAGGGTCCCAATCAGCCCCAGCATTTT.